This TCR beta chain was obtained from a study of cytotoxic CD8 clonotypes in ibrutinib-treated CLL. Study-level background: Patients attained some 25 partial and 2 complete responses; at median approximately 68 months, about 15 remained remitted while 12 progressed.

Study-wide findings and caveats: Higher circulating CD8+ T-cell counts strongly accompanied higher baseline clonality, above age-matched healthy donors. Baseline levels were approached again at progression, after clonality had risen at ibrutinib response.

V gave up 5 bases and J gave up 0 bases, with 11 bases separating them. CDR3 length equals 15 residues. Germline V gene sequence: CDR1 SNHLY, CDR2 FYNNEI. Points on this clone: Its target is not known.

The method was immunoSEQ multiplex PCR; TCRdb's version includes in-frame clones alone and lacks a portion of them. The table has roughly 250,000 clones, around 70% seen once; the top ten hold 15%. The V and J genes are TRBV2 and TRBJ2-1; D not resolved. The sequence was obtained from a human donor with chronic lymphocytic leukemia. Here the sequenced sample was PBMCs, taken after 24 months of ibrutinib treatment. The CDR3 loop is CASSPTNPSYNEQFF. CDR3 sequence (DNA): TGTGCCAGCAGTCCAACAAACCCCTCCTACAATGAGCAGTTCTTC.